The 26 T cell receptor beta chains below come from one sample, sequenced in a study of CD8 T cells in Susac syndrome. Random hexamers were used to reverse transcribe an amount of roughly 0.45 to 1 ug RNA. TCRdb fed the immunoSEQ multiplex PCR reads into MiXCR, producing one record per CDR3 protein. The sample consists of roughly 140,000 distinct CDR3 sequences, about 94% of them appearing once. What was sequenced was CD8+ T cells from PBMCs. Receptors originate from a human donor with multiple sclerosis.

A single count supports this clonotype. The chain links TRBV29-1 to TRBJ1-2, with TRBD1 as a possible D gene (6 bases). Germline CDR1 and CDR2: SQVTM and ANQGSEA. Trimming cost V 4 bases and J 5 bases, with 14 bases left between them. CDR3 length: 13 amino acids. The CDR3 spells CSVVGGSPYGYTF. CDR3 DNA: TGCAGCGTTGTTGGGGGCTCGCCGTATGGCTACACCTTC. Full variable domain (missing parts from reference TRBV29-1 and TRBJ1-2): SAVISQKPSRDICQRGTSLTIQCQVDSQVTMMFWYRQQPGQSLTLIATANQGSEATYESGFVIDKFPISRPNLTFSTLTVSNMSPEDSSIYLCSVVGGSPYGYTFGSGTRLTVV.

This clonotype was observed once. The chain employs TRBV13 and TRBJ1-2; perhaps TRBD1 as D (6 bases). V shed 5 bases and J shed 4 bases, with 11 bases lying between them. Per germline, CDR1 PRHDT and CDR2 FYEKMQ (reference sequence). The CDR3 totals 13 residues. The CDR3, as DNA: TGTGCCAGCAGCCAAGGGGGTAGCTATGGCTACACCTTC. It codes for CASSQGGSYGYTF.

The rearrangement uses TRBV20-1 and TRBJ1-2; 8 bases map to TRBD1. V lost 1 base, J lost 6 bases, and 7 bases stayed unmatched. Germline lookup yields CDR1 DFQATT and CDR2 SNEGSKA (reference sequence). The CDR3 is 14 amino acids. The CDR3 sequence is CSARVTGQGHGYTF. CDR3 sequence (DNA): TGCAGTGCTAGAGTCACAGGACAGGGTCATGGCTACACCTTC.

In DNA, the CDR3 is TGCAGTGCTAGAGATCAGGGGGTGGAGCAGTACTTC. It codes for CSARDQGVEQYF. The V and J genes are TRBV20-1 and TRBJ2-7; 7 nucleotides agree with TRBD1. With 0 bases clipped from V and 7 bases from J, the junction kept 3 bases outside the gene matches. The CDR3 sequence is 12 residues long. Germline V gene lookup returns CDR1 DFQATT and CDR2 SNEGSKA (reference sequence).

The rearrangement links TRBV15 to TRBJ2-5; a possible D gene is TRBD1 (6 bases). The V and J ends lost 7 bases and 1 base respectively, with 10 bases between them. Germline lookup yields CDR1 LNHNV and CDR2 YYDKDF (reference sequence). The CDR3 is 13 residues long. CDR3 residues: CATTGDLQETQYF. CDR3 sequence (DNA): TGTGCCACCACAGGGGACCTCCAAGAGACCCAGTACTTC.

This clonotype has only a few counts. CDR3 DNA: TGTGCCAGCAGTTTGGCGGGGGGCACTGAAGCTTTCTTT. This encodes CASSLAGGTEAFF. This rearrangement joins TRBV12-3 or TRBV12-4 to TRBJ1-1, with a tentative D call TRBD1 (5 bases). The CDR3 extends over 13 amino acids. Trimming took 3 bases from V and 4 from J, leaving 9 bases between them.

The DNA of the CDR3 is TGTGCCAGCAGTTTAGCAACTAACTATGGCTACACCTTC. Its translation: CASSLATNYGYTF. The chain recombines TRBV27 with TRBJ1-2; D unresolved. This CDR3 spans 13 amino acids. In germline, CDR1 is MNHEY, CDR2 SMNVEV (reference sequence). Trimming took off 2 bases at V and 0 bases at J, with 4 bases between the two ends.

The V gene is TRBV7-2, the J gene TRBJ2-3, with TRBD2 identical over 9 bases. This CDR3 contains 16 residues. The trim removed 3 bases at V and 6 bases at J, leaving 10 bases unmatched. The germline gives CDR1 SGHTA, CDR2 FQGNSA. The CDR3 is CASSLVAGVETDTQYF. The CDR3 region has the DNA TGTGCCAGCAGCTTGGTAGCGGGGGTTGAGACGGATACGCAGTATTTT.

The CDR3 sequence is CASSSSGGAADTQYF. The DNA of the CDR3 is TGTGCCAGCAGCTCTAGCGGGGGGGCGGCAGATACGCAGTATTTT. V is TRBV7-9 and J is TRBJ2-3; 12 bases are shared with TRBD2. The CDR3 covers 15 residues. Trimming removed 4 bases from V and 4 bases from J; junction bases left unmatched: 3. The germline V gene has CDR1 SEHNR and CDR2 FQNEAQ (reference sequence).

The chain has TRBV5-5 and TRBJ1-5; no firm D call. Germline CDR1 is SGHKS and CDR2 is YYEKEE (reference sequence). The germline V and J ends were trimmed by 3 bases and 8 bases, with 12 bases remaining between them. This CDR3 has 13 residues. CDR3 DNA: TGTGCCAGCAGCTGGCAGACCGGTAAGCCCCAGCATTTT. It yields the protein CASSWQTGKPQHF.

The V gene is TRBV7-9, the J gene TRBJ1-5, with 9 bases matching TRBD1. The CDR3 is 15 residues long. Germline V CDR1 and CDR2: SEHNR, FQNEAQ (reference sequence). Trimming cost V 4 bases and J 2 bases; bases outside gene matches: 3. The CDR3 loop reads CASSSGTGRNQPQHF. In DNA form, the CDR3 reads TGTGCCAGCAGCTCCGGGACAGGGCGCAATCAGCCCCAGCATTTT.

This rearrangement joins TRBV9 to TRBJ1-5; the D is unclear. The germline gives CDR1 SGDLS, CDR2 YYNGEE. With 3 bases removed from V and 5 bases from J, the gap between germline ends came to 9 bases. The CDR3 is made up of 13 amino acids. CDR3 sequence reads: CASSEDGDQPQHF. The CDR3 DNA sequence: TGTGCCAGCAGCGAAGATGGGGATCAGCCCCAGCATTTT.

This sequence joins TRBV29-1 and TRBJ1-2, with 11 bases matching TRBD1. V lost 7 bases, J lost 8 bases, and 3 bases stayed unmatched. Germline V lookup: CDR1 SQVTM, CDR2 ANQGSEA. CDR3 length: 11 amino acids. CDR3 sequence reads: CSADRGLGYTF. The CDR3 bases are TGCAGCGCGGACAGGGGGCTGGGCTACACCTTC.

This chain links TRBV28 with TRBJ1-5, with D perhaps matching TRBD1 (5 bases). The V gene's germline CDR1 is MDHEN and CDR2 SYDVKM. Deletions cut 2 bases from V and 7 bases from J, with 12 bases between. CDR3 length equals 14 residues. CDR3: CASSLRGIVQPQHF. The CDR3 bases are TGTGCCAGCAGTTTACGGGGGATAGTACAGCCCCAGCATTTT.

This sequence joins TRBV20-1 and TRBJ2-5; 8 bases are a match to TRBD2. Germline loops: CDR1 DFQATT, CDR2 SNEGSKA (reference sequence). This CDR3 comprises 15 residues. J lost 5 bases, V lost 0 bases, and 8 bases had no gene match. The CDR3 loop is CSARDEVAGLETQYF. Written as DNA, the CDR3 is TGCAGTGCTAGAGATGAGGTAGCGGGGTTGGAGACCCAGTACTTC.

The V and J genes are TRBV2 and TRBJ1-3; D ambiguous. The CDR3 spans 16 residues. The germline gives CDR1 SNHLY, CDR2 FYNNEI. Trimming stripped 1 base from V and 0 bases from J, with 10 bases between. In DNA form, the CDR3 reads TGTGCCAGCAGTGAAGTTGGGTTGAGCTCTGGAAACACCATATATTTT. Translating it yields CASSEVGLSSGNTIYF.

V is TRBV19 and J is TRBJ1-1; perhaps TRBD1 as D (6 bases). Germline V gene sequence: CDR1 LNHDA, CDR2 SQIVND (reference sequence). V was cut by 1 base and J by 5 bases, with 11 bases left in between. This CDR3 region has 14 residues. The DNA for the CDR3 is TGTGCCAGTAGTATAGCCAGGGGTGCAACTGAAGCTTTCTTT. It yields the protein CASSIARGATEAFF.

This clonotype was recorded only once. The V and J genes are TRBV29-1 and TRBJ1-1; TRBD1 might be the D (5 bases). The CDR3 has 13 amino acids. Trimming took off 2 bases at V and 5 bases at J, with 12 bases between the two ends. CDR1 is SQVTM, CDR2 ANQGSEA, per germline. CDR3 amino acids: CSVEWEGNTEAFF. The CDR3 DNA is TGCAGCGTTGAATGGGAGGGGAATACTGAAGCTTTCTTT.

This clonotype is medium-sized by share. V and J are TRBV11-2 and TRBJ2-5; D not certain. The CDR3 is 15 amino acids. Per the germline V gene, CDR1 is SGHAT and CDR2 is FQNNGV. The V and J ends lost 3 bases and 2 bases respectively, with 13 bases between them. The CDR3 DNA reads TGTGCCAGCAGCTTTTGGGCAGGTCCACAAGAGACCCAGTACTTC. This gives the protein CASSFWAGPQETQYF.

V and J are TRBV25-1 and TRBJ2-7, with 8 nucleotides matching TRBD1. V shed 4 bases, J shed 7 bases, and the junction held 9 bases outside the gene matches. This CDR3 has 14 residues. Germline-derived CDR1 and CDR2 are MGHDK and SYGVNS. The CDR3 here is CASSGGQGPEEQYF. For the CDR3, the DNA is TGTGCCAGCAGTGGTGGACAGGGTCCGGAGGAGCAGTACTTC.

In DNA, the CDR3 is TGTGCCAGCAGCTTAAGAGGGGGGCAAGGGAGCTCCTACGAGCAGTACTTC. This gives the protein CASSLRGGQGSSYEQYF. This chain connects TRBV7-3 to TRBJ2-7, with D possibly being TRBD1 or TRBD2 (6 bases each). CDR3 length equals 17 residues. Germline V gene data show CDR1 as SGHTA and CDR2 as FQGTGA. The ends were cut back, 1 base at V and 0 bases at J, with 16 bases in the middle.

This rearrangement joins TRBV9 to TRBJ2-5; TRBD2 matches at 7 bases. V trimming: 0 bases; J trimming: 2 bases; junction bases outside the gene matches: 4. Germline CDR1 SGDLS, CDR2 YYNGEE. The CDR3 totals 15 residues. CDR3 residues: CASSVDGGKQETQYF. The CDR3, as DNA: TGTGCCAGCAGCGTAGACGGGGGGAAGCAAGAGACCCAGTACTTC.

The genes are TRBV5-1 and TRBJ2-5, with D maybe TRBD2 (7 bases). The germline gives CDR1 SGHRS, CDR2 YFSETQ. V dropped 0 bases and J dropped 5 bases, with 17 bases sitting between them. The CDR3 has 16 amino acids. CDR3 sequence (DNA): TGCGCCAGCAGCTTGGCCGTGGGAGGGGGTCAGGAGACCCAGTACTTC. It encodes CASSLAVGGGQETQYF.

This clonotype was observed a single time. The chain carries TRBV12-3 or TRBV12-4 and TRBJ2-7, with D tentatively TRBD2 (6 bases). Trimming took 5 bases from V and 4 from J, leaving 18 bases between them. The CDR3 length is 15 residues. DNA of the CDR3: TGTGCCAGCAGTCCTGCGGAGGGGCCGGCTTACGAGCAGTACTTC. Protein: CASSPAEGPAYEQYF.

In this sample, this clonotype turned up once. The rearrangement uses TRBV12-3 or TRBV12-4 and TRBJ2-1; tentatively, D is TRBD1 (6 bases). V gave up 4 bases and J gave up 2 bases, with 12 bases separating them. The CDR3 spans 15 residues. CDR3: CASSSKDSPYNEQFF. The CDR3 bases are TGTGCCAGCAGTTCCAAGGACAGCCCCTACAATGAGCAGTTCTTC.

V and J are TRBV11-2 and TRBJ2-2; D gene ambiguous. The V end was cut by 11 bases, the J end by 2 bases, with 15 bases between. The CDR3 is 14 amino acids. The germline V gene encodes CDR1 SGHAT and CDR2 FQNNGV. The CDR3 loop reads CAGGVIENTGELFF. The CDR3 DNA is TGTGCCGGTGGGGTGATAGAAAACACCGGGGAGCTGTTTTTT. The full variable domain, completed using reference TRBV11-2 and TRBJ2-2, is EAGVAQSPRYKIIEKRQSVAFWCNPISGHATLYWYQQILGQGPKLLIQFQNNGVVDDSQLPKDRFSAERLKGVDSTLKIQPAKLEDSAVYLCAGGVIENTGELFFGEGSRLTVL.